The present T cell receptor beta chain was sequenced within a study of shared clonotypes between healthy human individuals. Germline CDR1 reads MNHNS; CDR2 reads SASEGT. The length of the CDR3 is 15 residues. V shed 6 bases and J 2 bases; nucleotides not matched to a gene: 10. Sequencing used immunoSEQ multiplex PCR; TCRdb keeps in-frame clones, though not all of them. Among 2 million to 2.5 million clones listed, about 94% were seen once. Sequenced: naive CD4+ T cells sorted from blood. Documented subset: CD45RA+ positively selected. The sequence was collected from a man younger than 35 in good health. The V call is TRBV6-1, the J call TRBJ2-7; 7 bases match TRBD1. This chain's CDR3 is CASRIAGDRTYEQYF. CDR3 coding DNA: TGTGCCAGCAGGATCGCCGGGGACAGAACCTACGAGCAGTACTTC.